This T cell receptor (beta chain) was sequenced for a study of patients and donors after allogeneic stem cell transplantation (TCRdb year 2020). The CDR3 numbers 18 residues from cysteine through phenylalanine. Just the 54-base CDR3 DNA is kept, in frame starting at base 1. V trim: 4 bases; J trim: 3 bases; unmatched bases: 18. The germline V gene (reference sequence) sets CDR1 to DFQATT and CDR2 to SNEGSKA. The library was obtained by RT-PCR. Sequenced using a NextSeq 550. TCRdb's own reprocessing of the public reads used fastp at Q25 and MiXCR and kept productive beta chains. CDR3 protein sequences are deduplicated, and each keeps its most common genes and DNA. Within this sample are some 230,000 distinct CDR3 sequences, with roughly 14% of them counted one time only. The top ten constitute under 14% of the sample. The sample holds many counts of this clonotype. Its antigen is currently not known. No base quality information exists; no much larger clone differs at one position.

This clonotype originated in a human donor who was either an allogeneic HSCT recipient or a stem cell or donor lymphocyte infusion donor (not recorded which). It is not recorded whose cells these are; they may come from a transplant donor. The chain joins TRBV20-1 to TRBJ2-7, and TRBD1 matches 10 of the central bases. Sequencing input: blood, either unsorted or a sorted T cell fraction (not recorded which). The sequence in DNA is TGCAGTGCTACACCGAGACAGGGGGCAGGACCCATATTCTACGAGCAGTACTTC. The resulting protein is CSATPRQGAGPIFYEQYF.